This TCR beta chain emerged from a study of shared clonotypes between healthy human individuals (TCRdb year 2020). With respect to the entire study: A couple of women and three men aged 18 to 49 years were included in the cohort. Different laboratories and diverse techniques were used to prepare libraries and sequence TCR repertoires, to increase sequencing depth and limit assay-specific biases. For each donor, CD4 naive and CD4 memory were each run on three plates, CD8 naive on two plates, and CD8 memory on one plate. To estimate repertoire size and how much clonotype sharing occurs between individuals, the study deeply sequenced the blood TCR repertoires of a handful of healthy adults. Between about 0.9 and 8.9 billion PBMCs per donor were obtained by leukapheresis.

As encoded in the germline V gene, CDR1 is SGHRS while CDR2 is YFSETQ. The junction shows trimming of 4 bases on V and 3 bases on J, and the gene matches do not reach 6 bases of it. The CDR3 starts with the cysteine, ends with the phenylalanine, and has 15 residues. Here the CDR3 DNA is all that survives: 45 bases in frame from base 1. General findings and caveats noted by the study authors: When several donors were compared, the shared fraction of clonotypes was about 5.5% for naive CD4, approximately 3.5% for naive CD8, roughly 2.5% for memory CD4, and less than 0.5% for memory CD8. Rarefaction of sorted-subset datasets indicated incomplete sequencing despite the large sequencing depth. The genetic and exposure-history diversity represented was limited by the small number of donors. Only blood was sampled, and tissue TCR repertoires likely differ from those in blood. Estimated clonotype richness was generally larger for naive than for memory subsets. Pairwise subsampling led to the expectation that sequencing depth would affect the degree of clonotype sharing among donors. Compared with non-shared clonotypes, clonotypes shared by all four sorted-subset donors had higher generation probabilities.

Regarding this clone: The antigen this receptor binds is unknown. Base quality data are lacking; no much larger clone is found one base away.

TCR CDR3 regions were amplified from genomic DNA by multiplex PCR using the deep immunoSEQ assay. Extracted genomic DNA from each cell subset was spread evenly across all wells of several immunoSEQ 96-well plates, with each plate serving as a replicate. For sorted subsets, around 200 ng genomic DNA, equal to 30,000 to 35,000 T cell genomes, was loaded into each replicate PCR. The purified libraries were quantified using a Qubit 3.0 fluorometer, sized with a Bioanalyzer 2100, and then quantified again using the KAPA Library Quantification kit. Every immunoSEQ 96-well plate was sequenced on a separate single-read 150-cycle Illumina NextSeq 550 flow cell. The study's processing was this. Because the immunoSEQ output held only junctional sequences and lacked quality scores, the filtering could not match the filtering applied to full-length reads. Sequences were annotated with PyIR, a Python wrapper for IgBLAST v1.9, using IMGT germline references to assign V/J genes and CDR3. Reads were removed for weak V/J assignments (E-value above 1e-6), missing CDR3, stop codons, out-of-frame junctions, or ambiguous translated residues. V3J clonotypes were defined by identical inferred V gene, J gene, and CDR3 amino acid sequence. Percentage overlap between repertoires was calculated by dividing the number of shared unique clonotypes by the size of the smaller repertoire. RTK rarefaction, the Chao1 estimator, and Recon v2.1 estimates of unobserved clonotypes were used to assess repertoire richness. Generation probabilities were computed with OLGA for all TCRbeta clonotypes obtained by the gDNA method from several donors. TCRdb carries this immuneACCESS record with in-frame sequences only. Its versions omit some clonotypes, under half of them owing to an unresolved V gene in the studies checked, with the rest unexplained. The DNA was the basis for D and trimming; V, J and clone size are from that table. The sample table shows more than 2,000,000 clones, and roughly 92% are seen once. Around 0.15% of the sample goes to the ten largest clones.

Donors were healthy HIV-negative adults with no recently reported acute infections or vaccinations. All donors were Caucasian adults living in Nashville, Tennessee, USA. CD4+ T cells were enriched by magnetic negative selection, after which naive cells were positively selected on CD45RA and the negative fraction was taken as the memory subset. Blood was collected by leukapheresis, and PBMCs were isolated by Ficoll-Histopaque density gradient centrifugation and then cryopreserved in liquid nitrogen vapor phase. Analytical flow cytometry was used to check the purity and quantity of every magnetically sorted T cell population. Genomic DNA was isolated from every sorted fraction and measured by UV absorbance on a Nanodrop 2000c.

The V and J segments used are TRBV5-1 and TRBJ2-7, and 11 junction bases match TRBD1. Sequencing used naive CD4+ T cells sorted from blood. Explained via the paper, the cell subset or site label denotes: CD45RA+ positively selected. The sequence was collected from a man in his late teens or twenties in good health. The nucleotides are TGCGCCAGCAGCCCGGGGACAGGGGGACTCTACGAGCAGTACTTC. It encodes CASSPGTGGLYEQYF. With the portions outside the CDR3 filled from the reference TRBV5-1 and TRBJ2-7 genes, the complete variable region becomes KAGVTQTPRYLIKTRGQQVTLSCSPISGHRSVSWYQQTPGQGLQFLFEYFSETQRNKGNFPGRFSGRQFSNSRSEMNVSTLELGDSALYLCASSPGTGGLYEQYFGPGTRLTVT.